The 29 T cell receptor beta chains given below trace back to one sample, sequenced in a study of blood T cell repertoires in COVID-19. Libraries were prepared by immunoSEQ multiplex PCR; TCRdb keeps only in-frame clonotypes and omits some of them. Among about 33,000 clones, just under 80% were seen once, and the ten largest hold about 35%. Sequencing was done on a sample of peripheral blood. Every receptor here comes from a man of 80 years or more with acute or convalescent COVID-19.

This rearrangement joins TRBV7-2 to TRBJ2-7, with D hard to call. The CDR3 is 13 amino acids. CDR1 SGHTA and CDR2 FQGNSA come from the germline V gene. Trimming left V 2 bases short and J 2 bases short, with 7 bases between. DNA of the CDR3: TGTGCCAGCAGCTTACAGGCCGCCTACGAGCAGTACTTC. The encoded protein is CASSLQAAYEQYF.

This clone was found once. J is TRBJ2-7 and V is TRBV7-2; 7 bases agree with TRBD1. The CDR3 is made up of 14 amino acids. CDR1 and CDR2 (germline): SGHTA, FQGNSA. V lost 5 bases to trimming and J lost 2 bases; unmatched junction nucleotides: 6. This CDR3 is CASSTYRGTYEQYF. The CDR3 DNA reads TGTGCCAGCAGCACATACAGGGGTACCTACGAGCAGTACTTC. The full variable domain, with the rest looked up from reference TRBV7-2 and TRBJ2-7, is GAGVSQSPSNKVTEKGKDVELRCDPISGHTALYWYRQSLGQGLEFLIYFQGNSAPDKSGLPSDRFSAERTGGSVSTLTIQRTQQEDSAVYLCASSTYRGTYEQYFGPGTRLTVT.

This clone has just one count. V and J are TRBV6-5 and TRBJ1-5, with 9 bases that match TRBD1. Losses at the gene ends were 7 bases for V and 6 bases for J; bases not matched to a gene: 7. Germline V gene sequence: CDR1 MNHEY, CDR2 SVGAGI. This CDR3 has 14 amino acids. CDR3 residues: CASTLTGGSQPQHF. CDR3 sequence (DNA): TGTGCCAGCACCCTGACAGGGGGTTCTCAGCCCCAGCATTTT.

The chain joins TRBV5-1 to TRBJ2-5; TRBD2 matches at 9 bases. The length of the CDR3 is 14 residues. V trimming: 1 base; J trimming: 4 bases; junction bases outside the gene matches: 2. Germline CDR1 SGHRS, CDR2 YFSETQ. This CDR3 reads CASSLSSGAETQYF. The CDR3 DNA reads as TGCGCCAGCAGCTTGTCTAGCGGGGCAGAGACCCAGTACTTC.

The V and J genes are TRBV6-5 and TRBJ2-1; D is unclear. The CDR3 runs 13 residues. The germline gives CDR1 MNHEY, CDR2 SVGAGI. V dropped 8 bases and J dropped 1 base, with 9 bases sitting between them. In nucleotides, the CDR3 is TGTGCCAGCTCGCGAGGTTCCTACAATGAGCAGTTCTTC. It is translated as CASSRGSYNEQFF.

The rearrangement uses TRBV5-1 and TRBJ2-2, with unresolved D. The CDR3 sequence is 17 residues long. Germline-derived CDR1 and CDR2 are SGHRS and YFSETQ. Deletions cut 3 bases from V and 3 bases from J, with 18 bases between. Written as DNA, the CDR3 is TGCGCCAGCAGCTCGGCTCTCGGCGGCGAGGACACCGGGGAGCTGTTTTTT. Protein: CASSSALGGEDTGELFF.

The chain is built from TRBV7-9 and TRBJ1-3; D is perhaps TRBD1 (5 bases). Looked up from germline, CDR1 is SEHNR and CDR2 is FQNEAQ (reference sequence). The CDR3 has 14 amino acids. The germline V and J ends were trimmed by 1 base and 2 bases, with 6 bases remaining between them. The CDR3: CASSLDRPGNTIYF. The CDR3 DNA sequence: TGTGCCAGCAGCTTAGACAGGCCTGGAAACACCATATATTTT.

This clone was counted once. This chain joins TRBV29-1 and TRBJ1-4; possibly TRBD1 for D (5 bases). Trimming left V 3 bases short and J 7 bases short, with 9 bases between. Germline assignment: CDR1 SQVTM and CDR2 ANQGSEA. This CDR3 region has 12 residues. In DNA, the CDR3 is TGCAGCGTTGACGGGGGGGGTGAAAAACTGTTTTTT. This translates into CSVDGGGEKLFF. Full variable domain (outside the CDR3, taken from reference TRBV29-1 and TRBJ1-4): SAVISQKPSRDICQRGTSLTIQCQVDSQVTMMFWYRQQPGQSLTLIATANQGSEATYESGFVIDKFPISRPNLTFSTLTVSNMSPEDSSIYLCSVDGGGEKLFFGSGTQLSVL.

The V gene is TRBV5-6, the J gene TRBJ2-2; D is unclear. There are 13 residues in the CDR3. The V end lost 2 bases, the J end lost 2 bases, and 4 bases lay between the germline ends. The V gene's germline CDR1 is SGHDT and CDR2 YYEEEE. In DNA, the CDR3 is TGTGCCAGCAGCTTCTTAAACACCGGGGAGCTGTTTTTT. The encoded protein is CASSFLNTGELFF.

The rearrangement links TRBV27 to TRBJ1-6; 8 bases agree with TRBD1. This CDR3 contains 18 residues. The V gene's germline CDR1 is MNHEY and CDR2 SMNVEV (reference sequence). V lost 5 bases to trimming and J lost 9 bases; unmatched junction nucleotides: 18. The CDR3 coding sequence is TGTGCCAGCAGTAAACTCCGGACAGGGCACGACGGGAGTTCACCCCTCCACTTT. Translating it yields CASSKLRTGHDGSSPLHF.

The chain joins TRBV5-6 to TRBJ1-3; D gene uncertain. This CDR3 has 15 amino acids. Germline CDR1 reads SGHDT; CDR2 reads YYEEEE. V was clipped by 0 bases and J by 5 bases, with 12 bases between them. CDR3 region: CASSLGYSPRNTIYF. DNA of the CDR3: TGTGCCAGCAGCTTGGGGTACAGTCCCAGAAACACCATATATTTT.

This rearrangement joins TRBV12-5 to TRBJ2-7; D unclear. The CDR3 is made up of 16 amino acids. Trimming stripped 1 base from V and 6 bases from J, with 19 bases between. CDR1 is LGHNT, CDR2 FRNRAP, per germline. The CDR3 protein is CASGLDSFFEPGEQYF. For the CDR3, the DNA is TGTGCTAGTGGTTTGGACTCCTTTTTCGAGCCGGGCGAGCAGTACTTC.

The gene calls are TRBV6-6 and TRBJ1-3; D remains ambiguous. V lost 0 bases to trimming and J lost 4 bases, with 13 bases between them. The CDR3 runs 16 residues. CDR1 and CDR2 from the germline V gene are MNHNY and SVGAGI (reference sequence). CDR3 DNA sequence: TGTGCCAGCAGTTACTCGACACACCCTGTGGGAAACACCATATATTTT. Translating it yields CASSYSTHPVGNTIYF.

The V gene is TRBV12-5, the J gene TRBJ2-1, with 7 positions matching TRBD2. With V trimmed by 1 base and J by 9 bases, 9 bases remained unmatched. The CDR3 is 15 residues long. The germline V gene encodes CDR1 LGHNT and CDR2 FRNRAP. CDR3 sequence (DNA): TGTGCTAGTGGTTTGGATACGGGGGGATTGTTTGAGCAGTTCTTC. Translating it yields CASGLDTGGLFEQFF.

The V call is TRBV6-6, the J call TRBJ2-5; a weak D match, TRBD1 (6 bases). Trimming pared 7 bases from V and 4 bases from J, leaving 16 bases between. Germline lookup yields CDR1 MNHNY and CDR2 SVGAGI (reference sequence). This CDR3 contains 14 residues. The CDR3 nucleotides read TGTGCCAGCACCTACCTAGGGGGAGCAGAGACCCAGTACTTC. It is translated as CASTYLGGAETQYF.

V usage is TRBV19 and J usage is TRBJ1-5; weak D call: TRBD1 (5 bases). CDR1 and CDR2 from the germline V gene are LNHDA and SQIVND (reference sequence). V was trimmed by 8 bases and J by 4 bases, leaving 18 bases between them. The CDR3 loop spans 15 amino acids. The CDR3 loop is CASQSQGAYNQPQHF. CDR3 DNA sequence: TGTGCCAGTCAGTCCCAGGGCGCCTATAATCAGCCCCAGCATTTT.

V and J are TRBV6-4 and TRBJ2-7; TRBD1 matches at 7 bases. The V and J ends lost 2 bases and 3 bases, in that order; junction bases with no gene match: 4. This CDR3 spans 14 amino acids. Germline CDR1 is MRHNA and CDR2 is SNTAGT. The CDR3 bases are TGTGCCAGCAGTGACAGGGGACAGAACTACGAGCAGTACTTC. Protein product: CASSDRGQNYEQYF.

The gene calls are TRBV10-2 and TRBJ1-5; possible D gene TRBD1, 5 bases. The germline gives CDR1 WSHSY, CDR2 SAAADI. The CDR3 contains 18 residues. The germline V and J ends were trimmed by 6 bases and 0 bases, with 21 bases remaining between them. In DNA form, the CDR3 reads TGCGCCAGCAGCGCGACTGACAGAGGAGGGTATAGCAATCAGCCCCAGCATTTT. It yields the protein CASSATDRGGYSNQPQHF.

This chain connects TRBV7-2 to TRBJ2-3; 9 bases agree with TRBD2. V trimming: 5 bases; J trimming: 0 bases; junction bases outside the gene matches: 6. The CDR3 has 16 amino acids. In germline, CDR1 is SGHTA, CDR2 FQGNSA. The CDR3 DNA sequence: TGTGCCAGCAGCCCAGGGCTAGCGGGGAGCACAGATACGCAGTATTTT. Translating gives CASSPGLAGSTDTQYF. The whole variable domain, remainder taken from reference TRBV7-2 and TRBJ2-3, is GAGVSQSPSNKVTEKGKDVELRCDPISGHTALYWYRQSLGQGLEFLIYFQGNSAPDKSGLPSDRFSAERTGGSVSTLTIQRTQQEDSAVYLCASSPGLAGSTDTQYFGPGTRLTVL.

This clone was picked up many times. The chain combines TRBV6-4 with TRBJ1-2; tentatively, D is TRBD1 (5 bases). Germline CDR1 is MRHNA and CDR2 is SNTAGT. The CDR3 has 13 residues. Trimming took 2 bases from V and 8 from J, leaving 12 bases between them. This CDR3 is CASSDSRVGGYTF. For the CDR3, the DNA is TGTGCCAGCAGTGACAGCAGGGTTGGCGGCTACACCTTC.

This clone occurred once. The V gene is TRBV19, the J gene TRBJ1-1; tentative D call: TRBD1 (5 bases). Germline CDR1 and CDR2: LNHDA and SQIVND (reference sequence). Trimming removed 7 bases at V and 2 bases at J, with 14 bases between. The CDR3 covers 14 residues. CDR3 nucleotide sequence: TGTGCCAGTAACATGAATAGGGGCAACACTGAAGCTTTCTTT. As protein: CASNMNRGNTEAFF.

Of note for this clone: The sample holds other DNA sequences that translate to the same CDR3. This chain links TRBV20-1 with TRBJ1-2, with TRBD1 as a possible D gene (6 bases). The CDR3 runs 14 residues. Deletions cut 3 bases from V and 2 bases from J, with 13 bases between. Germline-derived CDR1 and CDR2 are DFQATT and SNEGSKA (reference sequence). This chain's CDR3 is CSASPPTGNYGYTF. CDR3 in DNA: TGCAGTGCTAGTCCCCCGACAGGCAACTATGGCTACACCTTC.

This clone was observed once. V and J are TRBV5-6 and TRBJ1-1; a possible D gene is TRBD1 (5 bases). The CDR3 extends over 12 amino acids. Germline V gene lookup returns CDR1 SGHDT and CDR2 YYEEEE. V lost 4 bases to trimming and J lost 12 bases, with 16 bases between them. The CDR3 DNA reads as TGTGCCAGCAGCGCCCGGGGGAGGGAAACTTTCTTT. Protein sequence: CASSARGRETFF.

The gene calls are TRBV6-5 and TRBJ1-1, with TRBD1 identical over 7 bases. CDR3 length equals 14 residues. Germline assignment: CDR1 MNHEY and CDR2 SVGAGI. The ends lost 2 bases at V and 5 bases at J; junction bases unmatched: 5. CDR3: CASSYDRDVTEAFF. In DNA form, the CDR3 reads TGTGCCAGCAGTTACGACAGGGACGTGACTGAAGCTTTCTTT.

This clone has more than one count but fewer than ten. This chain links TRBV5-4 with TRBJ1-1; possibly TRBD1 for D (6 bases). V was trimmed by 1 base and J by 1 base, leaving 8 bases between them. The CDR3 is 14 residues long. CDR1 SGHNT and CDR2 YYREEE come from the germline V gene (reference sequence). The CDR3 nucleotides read TGTGCCAGCAGCTTGAGGACAGCGAACACTGAAGCTTTCTTT. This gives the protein CASSLRTANTEAFF. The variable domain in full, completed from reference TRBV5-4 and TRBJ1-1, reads ETGVTQSPTHLIKTRGQQVTLRCSSQSGHNTVSWYQQALGQGPQFIFQYYREEENGRGNFPPRFSGLQFPNYSSELNVNALELDDSALYLCASSLRTANTEAFFGQGTRLTVV.

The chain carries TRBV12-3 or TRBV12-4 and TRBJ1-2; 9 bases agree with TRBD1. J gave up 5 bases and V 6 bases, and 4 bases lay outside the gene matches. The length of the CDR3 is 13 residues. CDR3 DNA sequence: TGTGCCAGCAGACGCGGGACAGGGTATGGCTACACCTTC. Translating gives CASRRGTGYGYTF.

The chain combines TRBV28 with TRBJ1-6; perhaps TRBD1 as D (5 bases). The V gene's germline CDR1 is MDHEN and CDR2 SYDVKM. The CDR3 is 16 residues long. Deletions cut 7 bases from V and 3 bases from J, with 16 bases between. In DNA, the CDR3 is TGTGCCAGCACCGCCCTGCCAGGGCACTATAATTCACCCCTCCACTTT. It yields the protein CASTALPGHYNSPLHF.

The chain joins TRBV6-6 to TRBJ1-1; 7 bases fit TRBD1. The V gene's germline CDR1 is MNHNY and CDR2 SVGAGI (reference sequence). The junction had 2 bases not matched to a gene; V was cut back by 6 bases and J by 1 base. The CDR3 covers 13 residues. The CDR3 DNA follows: TGTGCCAGCAGGAGGACAGGGAACACTGAAGCTTTCTTT. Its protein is CASRRTGNTEAFF.

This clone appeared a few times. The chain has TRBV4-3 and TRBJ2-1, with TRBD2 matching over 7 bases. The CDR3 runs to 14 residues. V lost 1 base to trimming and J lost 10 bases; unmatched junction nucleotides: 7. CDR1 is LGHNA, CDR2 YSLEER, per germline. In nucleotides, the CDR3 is TGCGCCAGCAGCCAAGCTGTCAGGCGGGGGGAGCAGTTCTTC. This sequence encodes CASSQAVRRGEQFF.